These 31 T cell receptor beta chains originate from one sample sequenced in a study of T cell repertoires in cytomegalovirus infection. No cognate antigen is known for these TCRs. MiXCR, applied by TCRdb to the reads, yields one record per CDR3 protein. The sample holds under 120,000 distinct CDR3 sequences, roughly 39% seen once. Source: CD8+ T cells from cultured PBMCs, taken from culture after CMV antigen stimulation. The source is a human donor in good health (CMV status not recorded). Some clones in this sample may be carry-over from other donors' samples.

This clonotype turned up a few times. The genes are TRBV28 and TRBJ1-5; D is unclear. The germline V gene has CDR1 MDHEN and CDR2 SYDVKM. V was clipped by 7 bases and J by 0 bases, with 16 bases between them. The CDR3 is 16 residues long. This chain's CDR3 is CASTPSGSYSNQPQHF. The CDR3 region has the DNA TGTGCCAGCACCCCGTCGGGATCCTATAGCAATCAGCCCCAGCATTTT. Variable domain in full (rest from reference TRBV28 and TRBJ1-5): DVKVTQSSRYLVKRTGEKVFLECVQDMDHENMFWYRQDPGLGLRLIYFSYDVKMKEKGDIPEGYSVSREKKERFSLILESASTNQTSMYLCASTPSGSYSNQPQHFGDGTRLSIL.

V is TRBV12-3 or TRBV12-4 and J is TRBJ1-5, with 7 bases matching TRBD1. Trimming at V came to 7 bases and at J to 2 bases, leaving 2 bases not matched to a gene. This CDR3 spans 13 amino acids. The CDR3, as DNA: TGTGCCAGCAACCAGGGGGGCAATCAGCCCCAGCATTTT. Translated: CASNQGGNQPQHF.

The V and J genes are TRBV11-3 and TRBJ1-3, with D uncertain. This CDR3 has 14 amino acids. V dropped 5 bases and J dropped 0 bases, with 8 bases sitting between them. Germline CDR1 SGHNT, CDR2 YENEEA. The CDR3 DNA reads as TGTGCCAGCAGCCATAGCTCCTCTGGAAACACCATATATTTT. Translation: CASSHSSSGNTIYF.

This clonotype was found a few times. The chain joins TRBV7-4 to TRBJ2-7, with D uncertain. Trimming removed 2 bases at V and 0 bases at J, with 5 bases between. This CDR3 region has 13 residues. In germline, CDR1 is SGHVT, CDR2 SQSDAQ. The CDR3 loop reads CASSLLASYEQYF. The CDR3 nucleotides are TGTGCCAGCAGCTTATTGGCCTCCTACGAGCAGTACTTC.

The CDR3 bases are TGCGCCAGCAGCTGGGACAGGGTAGCGGCTAACTACAATGAGCAGTTCTTC. It yields the protein CASSWDRVAANYNEQFF. The rearrangement joins TRBV5-1 to TRBJ2-1, with TRBD1 matching over 9 bases. CDR1 and CDR2 from the germline V gene are SGHRS and YFSETQ. This CDR3 comprises 17 residues. V dropped 3 bases and J dropped 3; count of bases not matched to a gene: 10.

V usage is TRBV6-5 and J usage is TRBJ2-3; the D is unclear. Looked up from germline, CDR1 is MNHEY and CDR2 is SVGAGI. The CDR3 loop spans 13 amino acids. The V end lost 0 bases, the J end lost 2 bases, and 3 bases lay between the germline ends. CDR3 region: CASSYSHTDTQYF. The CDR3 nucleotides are TGTGCCAGCAGTTACTCGCACACAGATACGCAGTATTTT.

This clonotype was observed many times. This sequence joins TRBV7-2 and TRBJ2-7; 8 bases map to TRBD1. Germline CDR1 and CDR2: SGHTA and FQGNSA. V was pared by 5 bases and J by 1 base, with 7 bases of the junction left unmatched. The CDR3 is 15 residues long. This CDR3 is CASSGPGQVSYEQYF. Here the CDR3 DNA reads TGTGCCAGCAGCGGACCGGGACAGGTGTCCTACGAGCAGTACTTC.

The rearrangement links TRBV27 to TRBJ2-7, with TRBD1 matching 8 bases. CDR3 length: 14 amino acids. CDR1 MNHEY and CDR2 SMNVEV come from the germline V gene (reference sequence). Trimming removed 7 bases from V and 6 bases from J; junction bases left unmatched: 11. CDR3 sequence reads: CASNTQGAEAEQYF. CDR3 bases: TGTGCCAGCAATACCCAGGGGGCGGAGGCCGAGCAGTACTTC.

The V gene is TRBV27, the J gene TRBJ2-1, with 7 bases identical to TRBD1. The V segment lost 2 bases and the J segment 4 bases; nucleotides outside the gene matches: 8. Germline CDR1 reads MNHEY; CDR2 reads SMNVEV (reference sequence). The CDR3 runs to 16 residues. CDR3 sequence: CASSLVTGQMYNEQFF. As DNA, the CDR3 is TGTGCCAGCAGTTTAGTCACGGGACAGATGTACAATGAGCAGTTCTTC.

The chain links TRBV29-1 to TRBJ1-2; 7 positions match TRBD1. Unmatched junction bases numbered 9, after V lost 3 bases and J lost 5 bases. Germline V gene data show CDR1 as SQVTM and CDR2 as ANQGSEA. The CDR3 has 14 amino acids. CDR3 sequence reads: CSVDPTGPYYGYTF. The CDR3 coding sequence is TGCAGCGTTGACCCGACAGGGCCGTATTATGGCTACACCTTC.

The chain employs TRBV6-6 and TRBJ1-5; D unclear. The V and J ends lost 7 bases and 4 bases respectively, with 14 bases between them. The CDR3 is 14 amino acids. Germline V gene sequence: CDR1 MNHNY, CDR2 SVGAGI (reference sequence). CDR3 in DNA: TGTGCCAGCACAATAGACGCCTTTAATCAGCCCCAGCATTTT. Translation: CASTIDAFNQPQHF.

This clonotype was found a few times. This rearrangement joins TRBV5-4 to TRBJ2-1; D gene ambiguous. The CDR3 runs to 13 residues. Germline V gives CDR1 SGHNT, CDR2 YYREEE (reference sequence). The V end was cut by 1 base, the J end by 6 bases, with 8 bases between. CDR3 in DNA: TGTGCCAGCAGCTTGTCGGCGGTCAATGAGCAGTTCTTC. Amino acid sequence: CASSLSAVNEQFF. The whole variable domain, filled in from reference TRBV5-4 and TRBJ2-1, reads ETGVTQSPTHLIKTRGQQVTLRCSSQSGHNTVSWYQQALGQGPQFIFQYYREEENGRGNFPPRFSGLQFPNYSSELNVNALELDDSALYLCASSLSAVNEQFFGPGTRLTVL.

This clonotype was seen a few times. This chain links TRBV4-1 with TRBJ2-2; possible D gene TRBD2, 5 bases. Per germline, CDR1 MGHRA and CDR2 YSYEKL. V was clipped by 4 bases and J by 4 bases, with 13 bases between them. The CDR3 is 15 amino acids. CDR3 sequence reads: CASSRTASGTGELFF. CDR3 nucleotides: TGCGCCAGCAGCCGGACGGCGAGCGGCACCGGGGAGCTGTTTTTT.

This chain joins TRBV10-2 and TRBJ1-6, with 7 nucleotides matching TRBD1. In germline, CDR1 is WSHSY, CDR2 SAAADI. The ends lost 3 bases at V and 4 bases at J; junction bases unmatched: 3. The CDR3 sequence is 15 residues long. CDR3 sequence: CASSDSRGYNSPLHF. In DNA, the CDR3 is TGCGCCAGCAGTGACTCCAGGGGGTATAATTCACCCCTCCACTTT.

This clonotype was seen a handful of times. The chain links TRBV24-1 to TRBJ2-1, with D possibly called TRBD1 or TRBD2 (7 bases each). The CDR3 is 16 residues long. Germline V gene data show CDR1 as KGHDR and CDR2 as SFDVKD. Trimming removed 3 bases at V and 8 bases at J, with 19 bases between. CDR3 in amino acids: CATSDGTAGIVDEQFF. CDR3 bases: TGTGCCACCAGTGATGGGACAGCGGGGATCGTTGATGAGCAGTTCTTC.

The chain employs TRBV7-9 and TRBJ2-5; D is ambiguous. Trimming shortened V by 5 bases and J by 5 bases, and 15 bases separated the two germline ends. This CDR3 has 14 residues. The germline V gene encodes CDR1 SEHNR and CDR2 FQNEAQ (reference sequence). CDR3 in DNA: TGTGCCAGCAGCCCGGTTCTGGGTCTGGAGACCCAGTACTTC. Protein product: CASSPVLGLETQYF.

The CDR3 DNA sequence: TGTGCCAGCAGCCCTGGGACGGACAAAAATCAGCCCCAGCATTTT. Translation: CASSPGTDKNQPQHF. The chain couples TRBV7-6 to TRBJ1-5, with D possibly matching TRBD1 (5 bases). Germline V gene lookup returns CDR1 SGHVS and CDR2 FNYEAQ. The ends were cut back, 5 bases at V and 4 bases at J, with 15 bases in the middle. The CDR3 covers 15 residues.

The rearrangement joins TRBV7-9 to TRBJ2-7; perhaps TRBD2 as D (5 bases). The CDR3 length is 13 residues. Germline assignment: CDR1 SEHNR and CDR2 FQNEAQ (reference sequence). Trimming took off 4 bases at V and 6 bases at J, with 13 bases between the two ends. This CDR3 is CASSSQGGREQYF. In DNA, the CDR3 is TGTGCCAGCAGCTCACAAGGAGGTCGCGAGCAGTACTTC. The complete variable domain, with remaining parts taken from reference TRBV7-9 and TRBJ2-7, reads DTGVSQNPRHKITKRGQNVTFRCDPISEHNRLYWYRQTLGQGPEFLTYFQNEAQLEKSRLLSDRFSAERPKGSFSTLEIQRTEQGDSAMYLCASSSQGGREQYFGPGTRLTVT.

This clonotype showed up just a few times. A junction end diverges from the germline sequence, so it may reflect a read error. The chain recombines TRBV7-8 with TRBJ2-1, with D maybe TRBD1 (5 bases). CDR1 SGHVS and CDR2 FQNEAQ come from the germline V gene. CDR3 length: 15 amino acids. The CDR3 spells CASSPPSQGYHEQFF. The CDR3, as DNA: TGTGCCAGCAGCCCACCGTCCCAGGGCTACCATGAGCAGTTCTTC. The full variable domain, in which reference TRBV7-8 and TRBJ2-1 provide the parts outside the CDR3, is GAGVSQSPRYKVAKRGQDVALRCDPISGHVSLFWYQQALGQGPEFLTYFQNEAQLDKSGLPSDRFFAERPEGSVSTLKIQRTQQEDSAVYLCASSPPSQGYHEQFFGPGTRLTVL.

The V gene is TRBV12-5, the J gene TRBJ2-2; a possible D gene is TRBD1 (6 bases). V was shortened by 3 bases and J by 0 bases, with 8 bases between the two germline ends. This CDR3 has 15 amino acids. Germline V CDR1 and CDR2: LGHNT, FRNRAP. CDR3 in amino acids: CASGLGTSNTGELFF. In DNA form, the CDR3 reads TGTGCTAGTGGTTTAGGGACATCGAACACCGGGGAGCTGTTTTTT.

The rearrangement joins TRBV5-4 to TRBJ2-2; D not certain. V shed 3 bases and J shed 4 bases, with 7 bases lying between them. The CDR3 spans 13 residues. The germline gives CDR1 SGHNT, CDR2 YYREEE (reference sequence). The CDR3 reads CASSYWATGELFF. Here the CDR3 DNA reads TGTGCCAGCAGCTATTGGGCCACCGGGGAGCTGTTTTTT.

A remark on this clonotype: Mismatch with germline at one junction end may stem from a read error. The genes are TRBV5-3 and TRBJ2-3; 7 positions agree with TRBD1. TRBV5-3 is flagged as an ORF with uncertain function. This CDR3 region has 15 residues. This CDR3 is CASSLIDRAPDTQYF. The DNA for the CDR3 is TGTGCCAGCAGCTTGATAGACAGGGCCCCAGATACGCAGTATTTT.

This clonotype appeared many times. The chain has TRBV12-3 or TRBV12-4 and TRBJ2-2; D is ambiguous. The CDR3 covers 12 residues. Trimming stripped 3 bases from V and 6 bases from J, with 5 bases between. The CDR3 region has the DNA TGTGCCAGCAGTTTGGGTTCCGGGGAGCTGTTTTTT. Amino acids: CASSLGSGELFF.

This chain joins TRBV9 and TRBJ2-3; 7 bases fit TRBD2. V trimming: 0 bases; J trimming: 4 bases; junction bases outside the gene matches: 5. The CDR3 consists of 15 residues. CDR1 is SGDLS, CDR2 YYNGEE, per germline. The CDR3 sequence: CASSVVGAGADTQYF. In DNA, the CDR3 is TGTGCCAGCAGCGTAGTCGGCGCGGGGGCAGATACGCAGTATTTT.

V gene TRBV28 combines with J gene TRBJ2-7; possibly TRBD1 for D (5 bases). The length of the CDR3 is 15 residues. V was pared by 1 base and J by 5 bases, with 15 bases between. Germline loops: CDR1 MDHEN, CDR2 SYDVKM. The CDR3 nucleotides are TGTGCCAGCAGTTTATATGGCCAGGGTTTCCACGAGCAGTACTTC. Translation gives CASSLYGQGFHEQYF.

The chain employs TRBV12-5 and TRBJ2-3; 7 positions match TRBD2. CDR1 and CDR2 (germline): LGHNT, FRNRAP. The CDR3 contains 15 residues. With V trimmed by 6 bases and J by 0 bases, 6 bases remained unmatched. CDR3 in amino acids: CASGPRGDSTDTQYF. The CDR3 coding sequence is TGTGCTAGTGGCCCTCGGGGGGATAGCACAGATACGCAGTATTTT.

CDR3 protein: CASSSGFGDKGKTQYF. The CDR3 DNA follows: TGTGCCAGCAGCTCCGGGTTTGGGGATAAGGGAAAGACCCAGTACTTC. The V and J genes are TRBV11-2 and TRBJ2-5; unclear D gene. The V gene lost 4 bases and the J gene lost 6 bases, with 21 bases spanning the gap. Germline V gene sequence: CDR1 SGHAT, CDR2 FQNNGV. There are 16 residues in the CDR3.

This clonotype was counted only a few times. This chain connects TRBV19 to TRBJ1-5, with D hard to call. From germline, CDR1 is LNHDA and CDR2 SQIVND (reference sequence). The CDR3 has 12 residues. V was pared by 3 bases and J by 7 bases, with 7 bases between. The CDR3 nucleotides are TGTGCCAGTAGTATCGGTGGGCAGCCCCAGCATTTT. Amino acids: CASSIGGQPQHF.

The CDR3 here is CASSHGQVEGTDTQYF. The CDR3 DNA reads TGTGCCAGCAGCCATGGACAGGTTGAGGGCACAGATACGCAGTATTTT. The V gene is TRBV12-3 or TRBV12-4, the J gene TRBJ2-3, with TRBD1 matching 7 bases. Trimming cost V 6 bases and J 1 base; bases outside gene matches: 10. This CDR3 spans 16 amino acids.

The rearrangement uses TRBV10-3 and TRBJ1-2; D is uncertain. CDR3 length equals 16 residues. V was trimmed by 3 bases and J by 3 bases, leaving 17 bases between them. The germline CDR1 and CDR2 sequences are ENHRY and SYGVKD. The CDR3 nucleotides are TGTGCCATCAGTGATTGGGCGGCCGAGGAGGACTATGGCTACACCTTC. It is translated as CAISDWAAEEDYGYTF.

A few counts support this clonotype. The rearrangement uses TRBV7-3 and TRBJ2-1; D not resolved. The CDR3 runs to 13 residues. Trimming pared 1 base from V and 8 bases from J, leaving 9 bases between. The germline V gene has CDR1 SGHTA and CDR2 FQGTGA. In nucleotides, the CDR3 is TGTGCCAGCAGCTTAAAGCCCCCCGATGAGCAGTTCTTC. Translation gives CASSLKPPDEQFF.